The 9 T cell receptor beta chains below all came from one sample that was sequenced in a study of OX40 agonist ivuxolimab in advanced cancers. The receptor library was made with the immunoSEQ multiplex PCR assay. TCRdb retrieved this table from immuneACCESS and kept in-frame rearrangements only. Not all clones are present; in checked studies, unresolved V genes account for under half, and no reason is known for the remainder. This sample is represented by several thousand clones; about 80% of them were singletons. 20% to 25% of the sample belongs to the ten largest clones. The sample was CD4+ or CD8+ T cells sorted from blood, taken in a trial of the OX40 agonist ivuxolimab. Every receptor here comes from an adult with an advanced solid tumor such as melanoma, head and neck, liver or kidney cancer.

This clone was detected a few times. The rearrangement joins TRBV9 to TRBJ2-7; D unclear. Germline loops: CDR1 SGDLS, CDR2 YYNGEE. Deletions cut 4 bases from V and 2 bases from J, with 7 bases between. CDR3 length: 12 amino acids. The CDR3 reads CASSPRPYEQYF. CDR3 in DNA: TGTGCCAGCAGCCCCCGACCCTACGAGCAGTACTTC.

Here the CDR3 DNA reads TGTGCCAGCAGTTGGGCGGGCGCGGGTACTGAAGCTTTCTTT. It codes for CASSWAGAGTEAFF. The rearrangement joins TRBV27 to TRBJ1-1; D uncertain. The germline V and J ends were trimmed by 4 bases and 5 bases, with 14 bases remaining between them. The CDR3 loop spans 14 amino acids. CDR1 and CDR2 from the germline V gene are MNHEY and SMNVEV (reference sequence).

Concerning this clone itself: The same CDR3 is also encoded by other DNA sequences in this sample. The V call is TRBV6-1, the J call TRBJ2-7, with TRBD1 matching over 7 bases. The germline V gene has CDR1 MNHNS and CDR2 SASEGT. The CDR3 sequence is 16 residues long. Trimming at V came to 1 base and at J to 4 bases, leaving 10 bases not matched to a gene. The DNA of the CDR3 is TGTGCCAGCAGTGAAGTAAGGGGGCTAAGGTGGTACGAGCAGTACTTC. Its translation is CASSEVRGLRWYEQYF.

This clone was seen just once. This chain uses TRBV7-8 with TRBJ2-5; no clear D gene. CDR3 length: 14 amino acids. With 5 bases removed from V and 7 bases from J, the gap between germline ends came to 17 bases. Germline CDR1 and CDR2: SGHVS and FQNEAQ. The CDR3 DNA sequence: TGTGCCAGCAGCCCCCGATCACGGGTCTGGACCCAGTACTTC. Encoded protein: CASSPRSRVWTQYF.

The chain links TRBV10-1 to TRBJ2-1, with D possibly matching TRBD2 (6 bases). CDR3 length equals 16 residues. Germline loops: CDR1 WNHNN, CDR2 SYGVQD (reference sequence). The V gene lost 2 bases and the J gene lost 4 bases, with 15 bases spanning the gap. CDR3: CASSEAWGSGYNEQFF. In nucleotides, the CDR3 is TGCGCCAGCAGTGAGGCCTGGGGTAGCGGATACAATGAGCAGTTCTTC.

The gene calls are TRBV6-1 and TRBJ1-5; maybe TRBD1 (6 bases). CDR3 size: 14 residues. CDR1 is MNHNS and CDR2 is SASEGT in the germline V gene. Trimming cost V 8 bases and J 6 bases, with 17 bases left between them. The chain's CDR3 is CASWDTKEGQPQHF. The CDR3 region has the DNA TGTGCCAGCTGGGACACCAAGGAAGGTCAGCCCCAGCATTTT.

V and J are TRBV4-1 and TRBJ2-5; D ambiguous. Germline lookup yields CDR1 MGHRA and CDR2 YSYEKL. V lost 3 bases and J lost 1, with 6 bases in between. The CDR3 sequence is 13 residues long. DNA of the CDR3: TGCGCCAGCAGCCAGCGCTTCCAAGAGACCCAGTACTTC. It encodes CASSQRFQETQYF.

Points on this clone: The junction departs from germline at one end; a sequencing error may be responsible. The rearrangement links TRBV18 to TRBJ2-5, with D perhaps matching TRBD1 (6 bases). Per the germline V gene, CDR1 is KGHSH and CDR2 is LQKENI. This CDR3 region has 14 residues. The CDR3: CASPPIGQKETQYF. The CDR3 DNA follows: TGTGCCAGCCCACCAATTGGACAGAAAGAGACCCAGTACTTC.

The chain uses TRBV9 and TRBJ1-2; TRBD1 matches at 7 bases. Germline V lookup: CDR1 SGDLS, CDR2 YYNGEE. V was pared by 4 bases and J by 1 base, with 13 bases of the junction left unmatched. This CDR3 region has 17 residues. The CDR3 region is CASSPRTGLKGNYGYTF. CDR3 DNA sequence: TGTGCCAGCAGCCCCAGGACAGGCCTTAAGGGTAACTATGGCTACACCTTC.